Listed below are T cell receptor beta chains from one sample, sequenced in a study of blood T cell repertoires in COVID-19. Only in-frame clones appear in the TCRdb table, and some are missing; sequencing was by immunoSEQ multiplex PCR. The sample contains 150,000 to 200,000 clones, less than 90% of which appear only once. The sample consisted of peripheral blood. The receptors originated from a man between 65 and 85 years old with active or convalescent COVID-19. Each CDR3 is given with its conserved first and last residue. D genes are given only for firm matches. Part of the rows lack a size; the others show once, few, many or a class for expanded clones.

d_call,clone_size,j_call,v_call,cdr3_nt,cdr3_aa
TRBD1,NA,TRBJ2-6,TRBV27,TGTGCCAGCAGTTTACTCAGGGGGCCCGGTGATGGGGCCAACGTCCTGACTTTC,CASSLLRGPGDGANVLTF
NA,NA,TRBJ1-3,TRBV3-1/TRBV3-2,TGTGCCAGCAGCCAACGGGCGGGGGGAAACACCATATATTTT,CASSQRAGGNTIYF
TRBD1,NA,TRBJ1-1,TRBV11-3,TGTGCCAGCACCTTGGACCGGGACAGGGCCACTGAAGCTTTCTTT,CASTLDRDRATEAFF
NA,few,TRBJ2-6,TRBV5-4,TGTGCCAGCAGCCCCGGGGCCAGGGGACCCTCTGGGGCCAACGTCCTGACTTTC,CASSPGARGPSGANVLTF
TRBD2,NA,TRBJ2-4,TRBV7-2,TGTGCCAGCAGCTTAGAACCTAGCGGAGGGACGGGCAAAAACATTCAGTACTTC,CASSLEPSGGTGKNIQYF
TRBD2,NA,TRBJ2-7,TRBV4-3,TGCGCCAGCAGCCGCGGGACTAGTGGGTACGAGCAGTACTTC,CASSRGTSGYEQYF
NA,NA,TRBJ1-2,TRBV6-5,TGTGCCAGCAGAAACAGGGATGGCTACACCTTC,CASRNRDGYTF
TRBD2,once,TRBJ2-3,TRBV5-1,TGCGCCAGCAGCTTGACGGGAGGGTTGCGGGATACGCAGTATTTT,CASSLTGGLRDTQYF
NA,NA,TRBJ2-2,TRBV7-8,TGTGCCAGCAGCCCTCCAGACAGGTTTAGAGACACCGGGGAGCTGTTTTTT,CASSPPDRFRDTGELFF
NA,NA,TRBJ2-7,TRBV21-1,TGTGCCAGCAGCAAGCCTAGCGGGGGGAACTCTTCCTACGAGCAGTACTTC,CASSKPSGGNSSYEQYF
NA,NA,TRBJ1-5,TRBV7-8,TGTGCCAGCAGCTTAGCAGGGGATCAGCCCCAGCATTTT,CASSLAGDQPQHF
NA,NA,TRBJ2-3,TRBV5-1,TGCGCCAGCAGCTTGGTGGGGGCGGCTAGCACAGATACGCAGTATTTT,CASSLVGAASTDTQYF
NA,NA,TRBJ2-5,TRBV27,TGTGCCAGCAGCCCACTCCTCCAAGAGACCCAGTACTTC,CASSPLLQETQYF
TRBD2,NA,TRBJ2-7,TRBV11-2,TGTGCCAGCAGGGGTATGACTAGCGGGGGCATCTACGAGCAGTACTTC,CASRGMTSGGIYEQYF
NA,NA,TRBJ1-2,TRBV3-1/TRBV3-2,TGTGCCAGCAGCCAAGGACTGAACTATGGCTACACCTTC,CASSQGLNYGYTF
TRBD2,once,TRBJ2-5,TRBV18,TGTGCCAGCTCACCGACTAGCGGGAGTCGGGAGACCCAGTACTTC,CASSPTSGSRETQYF
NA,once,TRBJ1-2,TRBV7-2,TGTGCCAGCTTACCTAGGCAGGGGAACTATGGCTACACCTTC,CASLPRQGNYGYTF
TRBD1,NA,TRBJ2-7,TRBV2,TGTGCCAGCAGGGGACAGGATTTGTACGAGCAGTACTTC,CASRGQDLYEQYF
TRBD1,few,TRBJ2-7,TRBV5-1,TGCGCCAGCAGCTTAGGGCCGGGACAGGGAGGCGAGCAGTACTTC,CASSLGPGQGGEQYF
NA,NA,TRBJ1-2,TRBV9,TGTGCCAGCAGCGTAGGTATAGGGGAAGTGAGTGGCTACACCTTC,CASSVGIGEVSGYTF
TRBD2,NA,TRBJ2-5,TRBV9,TGTGCCAGCAGCGTAGGTCTCAGCGGGGGGCGGGAAGAGACCCAGTACTTC,CASSVGLSGGREETQYF
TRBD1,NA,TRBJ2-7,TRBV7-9,TGTGCCAGCAGCTCGTCACAGGGGGCCTACGAGCAGTACTTC,CASSSSQGAYEQYF
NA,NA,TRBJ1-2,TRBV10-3,TGTGCCATCAGTGAGCCACAGCGACAGGATGGCTACACCTTC,CAISEPQRQDGYTF
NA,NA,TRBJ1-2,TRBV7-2,TGTGCCAGCAGTCACAGGATTTATGGCTACACCTTC,CASSHRIYGYTF
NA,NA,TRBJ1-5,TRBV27,TGTGCCAGCAGTTCTCTATTCGACCACAGGGAAGGTCAGCCCCAGCATTTT,CASSSLFDHREGQPQHF
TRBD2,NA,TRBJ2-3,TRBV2,TGTGCCAGCAATTCGGGACTAGCGAAATCCACAGATACGCAGTATTTT,CASNSGLAKSTDTQYF
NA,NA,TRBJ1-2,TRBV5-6,TGTGCCAGCAGCCCTCTCCCGCCACCGGACAAGGGGTATGGCTACACCTTC,CASSPLPPPDKGYGYTF
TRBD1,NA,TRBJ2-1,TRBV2,TGTGCCAGCAGAGGACAGGGGAGTTTGGGAGGGGAGCAGTTCTTC,CASRGQGSLGGEQFF
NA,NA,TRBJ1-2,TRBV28,TGTGCCAGCAGTTTATGGACAGCCTCTAACTATGGCTACACCTTC,CASSLWTASNYGYTF
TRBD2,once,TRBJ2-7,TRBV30,TGTGCCTGGAGTGTACGATTAGCGGGTTTATACGAGCAGTACTTC,CAWSVRLAGLYEQYF
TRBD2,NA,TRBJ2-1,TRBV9,TGTGCCAGCAGCGTAGAAGGCGGGAGGGTAGGTGAGCAGTTCTTC,CASSVEGGRVGEQFF
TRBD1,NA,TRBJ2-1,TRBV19,TGTGCCAGTAGTATCAGGACAGGGGTCAATGAGCAGTTCTTC,CASSIRTGVNEQFF
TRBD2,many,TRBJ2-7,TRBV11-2,TGTGCCAGCAGCTTAGGCCGACTAGCGGGAGGCTACGAGCAGTACTTC,CASSLGRLAGGYEQYF
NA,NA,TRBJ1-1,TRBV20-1,TGCAGTGCTAGGCAGGACACTGAAGCTTTCTTT,CSARQDTEAFF
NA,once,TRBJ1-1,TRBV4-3,TGCGCCAGCAGCCAAGATCTTATCGTTCCGGAAGCTTTCTTT,CASSQDLIVPEAFF
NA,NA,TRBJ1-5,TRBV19,TGTGCCAGTAGTATAACAGGGTCGAATCAGCCCCAGCATTTT,CASSITGSNQPQHF
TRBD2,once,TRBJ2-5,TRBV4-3,TGCGCCAGCAGCCAAGCTCGGACTAGCGGGAGGGGCCAAGAGACCCAGTACTTC,CASSQARTSGRGQETQYF
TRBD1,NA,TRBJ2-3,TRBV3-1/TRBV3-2,TGTGCCAGCAGCCCACAGGGGGTAAGCACAGATACGCAGTATTTT,CASSPQGVSTDTQYF
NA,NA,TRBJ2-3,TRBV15,TGTGCCACCAGCAGAGGATTGGCCAGAGATACGCAGTATTTT,CATSRGLARDTQYF
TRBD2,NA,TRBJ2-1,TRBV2,TGTGCCAGCAGTCGGGATAGCGGGTTCAATGAGCAGTTCTTC,CASSRDSGFNEQFF
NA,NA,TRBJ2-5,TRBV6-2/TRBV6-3,TGTGCCAGCAGTTATCTACAGGGTAGCGCGGAGACCCAGTACTTC,CASSYLQGSAETQYF
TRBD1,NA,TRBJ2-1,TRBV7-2,TGTGCCAGCACCCAGACAGGGCGGACCAATGAGCAGTTCTTC,CASTQTGRTNEQFF
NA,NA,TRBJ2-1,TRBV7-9,TGTGCCAGCAGCTTAGGACAGGCGAGCAATGAGCAGTTCTTC,CASSLGQASNEQFF
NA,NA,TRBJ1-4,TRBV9,TGTGCCAGCAGCGTCGGGCAGGGGAATGAAAAACTGTTTTTT,CASSVGQGNEKLFF
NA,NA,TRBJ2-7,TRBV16,TGTGCCAGCAACATTCCCCTGGTAGGGGACTACGAGCAGTACTTC,CASNIPLVGDYEQYF
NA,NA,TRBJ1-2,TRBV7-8,TGTGCCAGCAGCTTAGGTCCCAGGGACTATGGCTACACCTTC,CASSLGPRDYGYTF
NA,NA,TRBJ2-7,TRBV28,TGTGCCAGCAGGCGCGGCTCTCCGAAGCAGTACTTC,CASRRGSPKQYF
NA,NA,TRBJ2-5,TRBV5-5,TGTGCCAGCAGCAGAGAAGGGGGGGAAATACAAGAGACCCAGTACTTC,CASSREGGEIQETQYF
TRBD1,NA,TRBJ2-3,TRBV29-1,TGCAGCGTTGATCAGGGGGCAGATACGCAGTATTTT,CSVDQGADTQYF
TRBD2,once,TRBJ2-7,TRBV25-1,TGTGCCAGCAGTGAACCGGGGGGGGCCCTCCTCTACGAGCAGTACTTC,CASSEPGGALLYEQYF
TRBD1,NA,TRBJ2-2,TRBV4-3,TGCGCCAGCAGCCAAGGACAGGGGGGGGCCGGGGAGCTGTTTTTT,CASSQGQGGAGELFF
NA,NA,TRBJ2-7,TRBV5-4,TGTGCCAGCAGCTTGGGGGGGGACAGTCCCGCCAACGAGCAGTACTTC,CASSLGGDSPANEQYF
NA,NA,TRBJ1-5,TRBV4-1,TGCGCCAGCAGCCAAGAAGGGGCGTATCAGCCCCAGCATTTT,CASSQEGAYQPQHF
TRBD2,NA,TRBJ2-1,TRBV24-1,TGTGCCACCAGTGATAGCGGGACTAGCGGGGGTGCCAATGAGCAGTTCTTC,CATSDSGTSGGANEQFF
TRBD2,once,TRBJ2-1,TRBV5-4,TGTGCCAGCAGCTCCCGTTCCGGGGGGATTAGGGAGGGTGAGCAGTTCTTC,CASSSRSGGIREGEQFF
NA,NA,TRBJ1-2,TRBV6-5,TGTGCCAGCAGTTATATAGGGGTGGCTAACTATGGCTACACCTTC,CASSYIGVANYGYTF
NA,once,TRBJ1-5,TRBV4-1,TGCGCCAGCAGCCAAGATTCAGGGGATCAGCCCCAGCATTTT,CASSQDSGDQPQHF